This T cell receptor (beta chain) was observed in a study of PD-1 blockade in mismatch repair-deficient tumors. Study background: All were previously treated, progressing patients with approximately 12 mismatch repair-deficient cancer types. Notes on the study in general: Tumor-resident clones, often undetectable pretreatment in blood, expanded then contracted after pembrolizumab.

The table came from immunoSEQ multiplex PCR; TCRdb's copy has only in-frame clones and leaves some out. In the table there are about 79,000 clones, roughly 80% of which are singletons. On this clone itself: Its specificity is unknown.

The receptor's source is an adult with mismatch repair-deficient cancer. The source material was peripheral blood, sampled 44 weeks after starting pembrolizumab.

CDR3 sequence: CASSLAIGQNSYEQYF. CDR3 coding DNA: TGTGCCAGCAGCTTAGCGATCGGTCAGAACTCCTACGAGCAGTACTTC. V and J are TRBV7-2 and TRBJ2-7; D is unresolved. This CDR3 is built from 16 residues. CDR1 and CDR2 from the germline V gene are SGHTA and FQGNSA. V dropped 0 bases and J dropped 0 bases, with 12 bases sitting between them.